These 32 T cell receptor beta chains came from one sample sequenced in a study of shared clonotypes between healthy human individuals. Assay used: immunoSEQ multiplex PCR; TCRdb lists only in-frame clones, some missing. The table includes 1,400,000 or so clones, 98% detected once. The source material was naive CD4+ T cells sorted from blood. Sample subset: CD45RA+ positively selected. Receptors originate from a man aged 30 to 45 in good health.

The chain links TRBV7-6 to TRBJ2-7; D may be TRBD1 (6 bases). The CDR3 spans 13 residues. V was trimmed by 4 bases and J by 6 bases, leaving 13 bases between them. Germline CDR1 is SGHVS and CDR2 is FNYEAQ. The CDR3 protein is CASSSEGGSEQYF. The DNA for the CDR3 is TGTGCCAGCAGCTCAGAAGGGGGTTCCGAGCAGTACTTC.

This sequence joins TRBV27 and TRBJ2-6; D perhaps matches TRBD1 (6 bases). The length of the CDR3 is 17 residues. V lost 2 bases, J lost 0 bases, and 11 bases lay in between. Germline values: CDR1 MNHEY, CDR2 SMNVEV (reference sequence). The chain's CDR3 is CASSLNTGNSGANVLTF. The CDR3 DNA follows: TGTGCCAGCAGTTTAAACACAGGGAACTCTGGGGCCAACGTCCTGACTTTC.

About this clone: Other DNA sequences of this sample code for an identical CDR3. This sequence joins TRBV5-1 and TRBJ2-1; D ambiguous. Trimming shortened V by 0 bases and J by 3 bases, and 4 bases separated the two germline ends. The germline gives CDR1 SGHRS, CDR2 YFSETQ. The CDR3 spans 13 residues. This CDR3 reads CASSLGLYNEQFF. CDR3 bases: TGCGCCAGCAGCTTGGGGCTCTACAATGAGCAGTTCTTC.

In the case of this clone: Other DNA sequences of this sample code for an identical CDR3. The chain joins TRBV7-2 to TRBJ2-1; tentative D call: TRBD1 (6 bases). In germline, CDR1 is SGHTA, CDR2 FQGNSA. The length of the CDR3 is 13 residues. The V and J ends lost 3 bases and 5 bases respectively, with 8 bases between them. Written as DNA, the CDR3 is TGTGCCAGCAGCTTGGGACACAACAATGAGCAGTTCTTC. The encoded protein is CASSLGHNNEQFF. The full variable domain, with the rest looked up from reference TRBV7-2 and TRBJ2-1, is GAGVSQSPSNKVTEKGKDVELRCDPISGHTALYWYRQSLGQGLEFLIYFQGNSAPDKSGLPSDRFSAERTGGSVSTLTIQRTQQEDSAVYLCASSLGHNNEQFFGPGTRLTVL.

The V gene is TRBV15, the J gene TRBJ2-7; 8 bases are a match to TRBD1. The germline V gene has CDR1 LNHNV and CDR2 YYDKDF (reference sequence). V lost 0 bases, J lost 2 bases, and 9 bases stayed unmatched. CDR3 length: 17 amino acids. CDR3 protein: CATSRDGGTGGAYEQYF. In DNA, the CDR3 is TGTGCCACCAGCAGAGATGGGGGGACAGGAGGGGCCTACGAGCAGTACTTC.

This clone is a singleton in its sample. This chain connects TRBV18 to TRBJ2-3; TRBD2 matches at 13 bases. The V gene's germline CDR1 is KGHSH and CDR2 LQKENI. The CDR3 spans 19 residues. V dropped 6 bases and J dropped 2; count of bases not matched to a gene: 14. The CDR3, as DNA: TGTGCCAGCTCCCGCAATCCCCCGGGACTAGCGGGGTTCACAGATACGCAGTATTTT. This sequence encodes CASSRNPPGLAGFTDTQYF. Full variable domain (missing parts from reference TRBV18 and TRBJ2-3): NAGVMQNPRHLVRRRGQEARLRCSPMKGHSHVYWYRQLPEEGLKFMVYLQKENIIDESGMPKERFSAEFPKEGPSILRIQQVVRGDSAAYFCASSRNPPGLAGFTDTQYFGPGTRLTVL.

This chain uses TRBV18 with TRBJ2-5; D ambiguous. Germline V gene data show CDR1 as KGHSH and CDR2 as LQKENI. The CDR3 is 12 amino acids. Trimming cost V 6 bases and J 1 base, with 6 bases left between them. DNA for the CDR3: TGTGCCAGCTCGACCACCCAAGAGACCCAGTACTTC. Translation gives CASSTTQETQYF.

The V gene is TRBV19, the J gene TRBJ2-3, with 8 nucleotides matching TRBD2. After removal of 4 bases from V and 6 bases from J, the junction contained 18 bases not matched to a gene. Per the germline V gene, CDR1 is LNHDA and CDR2 is SQIVND (reference sequence). This CDR3 spans 18 amino acids. The CDR3 nucleotides are TGTGCCAGTAGTAAACTAAACCCGGGGACTAGAATGACGGATACGCAGTATTTT. Encoded protein: CASSKLNPGTRMTDTQYF. Using reference TRBV19 and TRBJ2-3 for the parts outside the CDR3, the full variable domain is DGGITQSPKYLFRKEGQNVTLSCEQNLNHDAMYWYRQDPGQGLRLIYYSQIVNDFQKGDIAEGYSVSREKKESFPLTVTSAQKNPTAFYLCASSKLNPGTRMTDTQYFGPGTRLTVL.

The chain recombines TRBV5-1 with TRBJ2-5; TRBD2 aligns across 13 bases. The ends lost 4 bases at V and 4 bases at J; junction bases unmatched: 7. This CDR3 comprises 16 residues. The germline CDR1 and CDR2 sequences are SGHRS and YFSETQ. Here the CDR3 reads CASSTSGTSGAETQYF. For the CDR3, the DNA is TGCGCCAGCAGCACGTCCGGGACTAGCGGGGCAGAGACCCAGTACTTC.

V and J are TRBV5-1 and TRBJ2-1; D may be TRBD1 or TRBD2 (6 bases each). The CDR3 extends over 15 amino acids. V gave up 4 bases and J gave up 9 bases, with 20 bases separating them. Per germline, CDR1 SGHRS and CDR2 YFSETQ. This chain's CDR3 is CASSTVVGGLGEQFF. As DNA, the CDR3 is TGCGCCAGCAGCACTGTAGTGGGGGGCCTCGGTGAGCAGTTCTTC.

The rearrangement links TRBV5-7 to TRBJ2-1, with 8 bases matching TRBD1. TRBV5-7 is recorded as an ORF, its role being uncertain. This CDR3 is built from 18 residues. V dropped 2 bases and J dropped 2; count of bases not matched to a gene: 12. CDR3 bases: TGTGCCAGCAGCTTTCGGGCAGGGGGCTTGGATCCCTACAATGAGCAGTTCTTC. Translating gives CASSFRAGGLDPYNEQFF.

This sequence joins TRBV6-1 and TRBJ1-1; no clear D. V dropped 5 bases and J dropped 4 bases, with 8 bases sitting between them. This CDR3 is built from 12 residues. The germline V gene has CDR1 MNHNS and CDR2 SASEGT. The CDR3 sequence: CASSLPFTEAFF. CDR3 bases: TGTGCCAGCAGTTTGCCGTTCACTGAAGCTTTCTTT.

For this clone: Other DNA sequences of this sample code for an identical CDR3. J is TRBJ2-7 and V is TRBV19, with D possibly being TRBD1 (5 bases). The CDR3 has 14 residues. The germline V gene has CDR1 LNHDA and CDR2 SQIVND (reference sequence). The V and J ends lost 3 bases and 4 bases respectively, with 13 bases between them. The CDR3 DNA reads TGTGCCAGTAGTATTGGGGTCGACAGTTACGAGCAGTACTTC. It translates to CASSIGVDSYEQYF. Complete variable domain (other parts from reference TRBV19 and TRBJ2-7): DGGITQSPKYLFRKEGQNVTLSCEQNLNHDAMYWYRQDPGQGLRLIYYSQIVNDFQKGDIAEGYSVSREKKESFPLTVTSAQKNPTAFYLCASSIGVDSYEQYFGPGTRLTVT.

The chain employs TRBV18 and TRBJ2-2; 7 bases align to TRBD1. This CDR3 contains 15 residues. The germline gives CDR1 KGHSH, CDR2 LQKENI. The V and J ends lost 4 bases and 7 bases, in that order; junction bases with no gene match: 9. CDR3 loop: CASSLDRDRGGELFF. In nucleotides, the CDR3 is TGTGCCAGCTCACTGGACCGGGACAGAGGCGGGGAGCTGTTTTTT. Drawing the rest from reference TRBV18 and TRBJ2-2, the complete variable domain is NAGVMQNPRHLVRRRGQEARLRCSPMKGHSHVYWYRQLPEEGLKFMVYLQKENIIDESGMPKERFSAEFPKEGPSILRIQQVVRGDSAAYFCASSLDRDRGGELFFGEGSRLTVL.

The chain carries TRBV14 and TRBJ1-2; a possible D gene is TRBD1 (5 bases). V lost 2 bases and J 4 bases, leaving 14 bases between the germline ends. The CDR3 contains 15 residues. Per the germline V gene, CDR1 is SGHDN and CDR2 is FVKESK. The CDR3: CASSQLRGDLYGYTF. CDR3 coding DNA: TGTGCCAGCAGCCAACTTCGGGGGGACCTCTATGGCTACACCTTC.

The V and J genes are TRBV5-1 and TRBJ2-5; D might be TRBD1 (6 bases). The CDR3 is 13 residues long. From germline, CDR1 is SGHRS and CDR2 YFSETQ. The germline V and J ends were trimmed by 8 bases and 1 base, with 12 bases remaining between them. Here the CDR3 DNA reads TGCGCCAGTTTCGGACAGCCCCAAGAGACCCAGTACTTC. Translating it yields CASFGQPQETQYF.

The V and J genes are TRBV29-1 and TRBJ2-2; D is possibly TRBD1 (6 bases). The CDR3 length is 14 residues. Germline V gene data show CDR1 as SQVTM and CDR2 as ANQGSEA. V lost 2 bases and J lost 4, with 11 bases in between. CDR3 protein: CSVEYRVSTGELFF. CDR3 nucleotide sequence: TGCAGCGTTGAATACAGGGTGAGCACCGGGGAGCTGTTTTTT.

The V and J genes are TRBV7-8 and TRBJ2-1, with a weak D call TRBD2 (6 bases). The V gene lost 5 bases and the J gene lost 1 base, with 15 bases spanning the gap. The CDR3 length is 16 residues. Germline lookup yields CDR1 SGHVS and CDR2 FQNEAQ. The CDR3 spells CASSPTGLPSYNEQFF. The CDR3 region has the DNA TGTGCCAGCAGCCCCACGGGACTTCCGTCCTACAATGAGCAGTTCTTC.

This chain joins TRBV27 and TRBJ2-2; 11 nucleotides agree with TRBD2. V shed 0 bases, J shed 5 bases, and the junction held 14 bases outside the gene matches. Germline CDR1 is MNHEY and CDR2 is SMNVEV (reference sequence). There are 20 residues in the CDR3. The CDR3 spells CASSLSRGVGRLAGTGELFF. CDR3 sequence (DNA): TGTGCCAGCAGTTTATCGAGAGGGGTCGGGCGACTAGCGGGAACCGGGGAGCTGTTTTTT.

This chain links TRBV18 with TRBJ1-4; 8 positions agree with TRBD1. The V segment lost 6 bases and the J segment 5 bases; nucleotides outside the gene matches: 5. The CDR3 loop spans 14 amino acids. The germline V gene encodes CDR1 KGHSH and CDR2 LQKENI. The chain's CDR3 is CASSADRENEKLFF. The CDR3, as DNA: TGTGCCAGCTCCGCGGACAGGGAAAATGAAAAACTGTTTTTT.

The chain links TRBV7-9 to TRBJ2-1, with TRBD1 identical over 7 bases. The CDR3 contains 15 residues. The junction had 12 bases not matched to a gene; V was cut back by 5 bases and J by 8 bases. The germline V gene has CDR1 SEHNR and CDR2 FQNEAQ (reference sequence). Written as DNA, the CDR3 is TGTGCCAGCAGCCCCGGGACAGTCGGTAGCGATGAGCAGTTCTTC. Its translation: CASSPGTVGSDEQFF. Complete variable domain (other parts from reference TRBV7-9 and TRBJ2-1): DTGVSQNPRHKITKRGQNVTFRCDPISEHNRLYWYRQTLGQGPEFLTYFQNEAQLEKSRLLSDRFSAERPKGSFSTLEIQRTEQGDSAMYLCASSPGTVGSDEQFFGPGTRLTVL.

The gene calls are TRBV6-5 and TRBJ2-1; 8 nucleotides agree with TRBD1. V lost 7 bases to trimming and J lost 6 bases; unmatched junction nucleotides: 11. Per germline, CDR1 MNHEY and CDR2 SVGAGI. This CDR3 has 15 amino acids. In DNA, the CDR3 is TGTGCCAGCACCCAGGGACAGGAGAGGCGCAATGAGCAGTTCTTC. Translation gives CASTQGQERRNEQFF.

The sample holds a few counts of this clone. CDR3 sequence: CASSQVYRDYEQYF. As DNA, the CDR3 is TGCGCCAGCAGCCAAGTCTACAGGGACTACGAGCAGTACTTC. The rearrangement joins TRBV4-1 to TRBJ2-7; the D gene is possibly TRBD1 (6 bases). Germline-derived CDR1 and CDR2 are MGHRA and YSYEKL. The CDR3 loop spans 14 amino acids. V lost 1 base to trimming and J lost 3 bases, with 10 bases between them.

This clone occurred once. The chain joins TRBV2 to TRBJ1-2; 7 nucleotides match TRBD1. V lost 8 bases to trimming and J lost 5 bases; unmatched junction nucleotides: 8. Germline V CDR1 and CDR2: SNHLY, FYNNEI. The CDR3 runs 13 residues. The CDR3 loop is CASQRTGDYGYTF. The CDR3 bases are TGTGCCAGCCAAAGGACAGGTGATTATGGCTACACCTTC.

A single count supports this clone. This sequence joins TRBV10-3 and TRBJ2-7; tentatively, D is TRBD1 or TRBD2 (5 bases each). Germline V lookup: CDR1 ENHRY, CDR2 SYGVKD. Trimming removed 4 bases at V and 5 bases at J, with 12 bases between. This CDR3 has 13 residues. CDR3 residues: CAISGRGDDEQYF. The CDR3 nucleotides are TGTGCCATCAGTGGGAGAGGGGACGACGAGCAGTACTTC.

Worth noting for this clone: At the DNA level, this CDR3 is encoded by other sequences in the same sample as well. The V call is TRBV9, the J call TRBJ2-2; 7 nucleotides line up with TRBD1. Looked up from germline, CDR1 is SGDLS and CDR2 is YYNGEE. There are 15 residues in the CDR3. V lost 2 bases and J lost 0; bases outside the gene matches: 1. The CDR3 DNA reads TGTGCCAGCAGCGTTACAGGGGCGAACACCGGGGAGCTGTTTTTT. Its translation: CASSVTGANTGELFF.

Remarks on this clone: This sample also contains other DNA sequences that code for the same CDR3. This chain links TRBV11-2 with TRBJ2-2, with D unclear. From germline, CDR1 is SGHAT and CDR2 FQNNGV. Trimming left V 0 bases short and J 6 bases short, with 8 bases between. The CDR3 loop spans 14 amino acids. CDR3 sequence reads: CASSLDRLAGELFF. The CDR3 bases are TGTGCCAGCAGCTTAGATCGGTTAGCCGGGGAGCTGTTTTTT.

The chain recombines TRBV6-4 with TRBJ2-3; D might be TRBD1 or TRBD2, each matching 6 bases. Germline CDR1 MRHNA, CDR2 SNTAGT. V lost 3 bases and J 4 bases, leaving 14 bases between the germline ends. CDR3 length: 15 amino acids. CDR3 region: CASSERGDGSDTQYF. CDR3 bases: TGTGCCAGCAGTGAAAGGGGGGACGGATCAGATACGCAGTATTTT.

The genes are TRBV11-2 and TRBJ2-7, with D tentatively TRBD2 (6 bases). Looked up from germline, CDR1 is SGHAT and CDR2 is FQNNGV. The CDR3 has 13 residues. Trimming cost V 4 bases and J 9 bases, with 16 bases left between them. CDR3: CASSSEPGEVQYF. For the CDR3, the DNA is TGTGCCAGCAGCTCTGAACCTGGGGAGGTGCAGTACTTC.

V gene TRBV2 combines with J gene TRBJ2-7; 8 bases align to TRBD1. The CDR3 loop spans 14 amino acids. Looked up from germline, CDR1 is SNHLY and CDR2 is FYNNEI. With 3 bases clipped from V and 0 bases from J, the junction kept 1 base outside the gene matches. CDR3 sequence: CASSDQGASYEQYF. The CDR3 coding sequence is TGTGCCAGCAGTGACCAGGGGGCCTCCTACGAGCAGTACTTC.

The chain joins TRBV6-5 to TRBJ2-2, with TRBD1 as a possible D gene (6 bases). CDR3 length: 15 residues. The germline CDR1 and CDR2 sequences are MNHEY and SVGAGI. Trimming removed 2 bases from V and 7 bases from J, with 14 bases in between. The CDR3 here is CASSYLRGGHGELFF. The CDR3 coding sequence is TGTGCCAGCAGTTACCTCAGGGGTGGTCACGGGGAGCTGTTTTTT.

The chain has TRBV9 and TRBJ1-2, with 7 bases fitting TRBD1. The CDR3 is 14 amino acids. Germline CDR1 and CDR2: SGDLS and YYNGEE. The V and J ends lost 3 bases and 7 bases, in that order; junction bases with no gene match: 9. The CDR3 nucleotides are TGTGCCAGCAGCGAAAGACAGGGCTCTTTTGGCTACACCTTC. This codes for CASSERQGSFGYTF.